This T cell receptor (beta chain) was profiled in a study of blood T cell repertoires in COVID-19 (dated by TCRdb to about 2020). For context, the study as a whole: Samples covering the acute and convalescent phases of COVID-19 were provided by collaborators in the United States, Italy and Spain. The material from the prospective study consisted of cDNA or gDNA derived from T cells, B-cell-depleted T cells, or PBMCs. Deeply sampled blood TCRbeta repertoires from subjects exposed to, actively infected with, or recovered from COVID-19 were included in the dataset. The repertoires were made available in a free public database intended to serve as a resource for research on the immune response to SARS-CoV-2. Samples were obtained from the ongoing ImmuneRACE study (first 160 participants) and from over 1,000 subjects provided by 6 global collaborators. Sample metadata almost always included a de-identified subject ID, COVID-19 status, age in years and sex. Where HLA class I and class II types were available, the types were taken from metadata supplied by the sample provider, not from assay-based typing.

For this clone: No antigen is known for it. No base-level quality is on record; no much larger clone is a single base apart.

V loses 3 bases, J loses 6 bases, and the germline ends lie 15 bases apart. Sequences DFQATT (CDR1) and SNEGSKA (CDR2) are obtained from the germline V gene (reference sequence). Spanning cysteine to phenylalanine, the CDR3 consists of 15 amino acids. CDR3 DNA only is kept here, 45 bases in frame from base 1. Here is what the overall study found, with its caveats: How much clinical and demographic metadata was included differed by source and by participant, and the metadata was provided uncurated.

TCRbeta CDR3 regions were amplified from genomic DNA by means of the immunoSEQ Assay, a bias-controlled multiplex PCR. The published analysis was carried out like this. Nucleated cell counts per sample were estimated from amplification of reference gene primers within the assay. To quantify the absolute abundance of each unique TCRbeta CDR3 rearrangement, sequence reads were collapsed and filtered. For each sample, productive Simpson clonality was calculated as the square root of Simpson's diversity index over productive rearrangements. TCRdb re-hosts the immuneACCESS table, in-frame sequences only. Its copies lack some clones; in the studies checked, an unresolved V gene accounts for under half of them, and the cause for the rest is not known. V and J calls and clone size are given by that table; D and trimming were obtained from the DNA. The sample records around 300,000 clones, roughly 85% of which are singletons. Clones ranked in the top ten supply 3% of the sample.

Each collaborating institution followed its own protocols to collect whole blood in K2EDTA tubes. For TCRbeta analysis, collaborator samples were shipped as frozen whole blood, as isolated PBMCs, or as DNA extracted from either sample type. Material for sequencing was peripheral blood. In this chain, TRBV20-1 is recombined with TRBJ1-6; the D gene is not confidently resolved. This clonotype was sampled from a woman under 40 with active or convalescent COVID-19. DNA sequence: TGCAGTGCTAGTGGAACGGCGGAGGGTAATTCACCCCTCCACTTT. It specifies CSASGTAEGNSPLHF.